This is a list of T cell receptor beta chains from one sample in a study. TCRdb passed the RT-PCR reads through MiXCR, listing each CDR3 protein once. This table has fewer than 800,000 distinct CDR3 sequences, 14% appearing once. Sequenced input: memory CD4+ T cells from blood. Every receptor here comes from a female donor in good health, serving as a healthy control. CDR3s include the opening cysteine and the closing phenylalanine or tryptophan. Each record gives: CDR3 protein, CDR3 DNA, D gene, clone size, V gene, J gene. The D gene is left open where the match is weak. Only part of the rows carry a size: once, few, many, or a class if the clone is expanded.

CDR3: CSAQGVNTEAFF; DNA: TGCAGTGCACAGGGGGTGAACACTGAAGCTTTCTTT; D: TRBD1; size: -; V: TRBV20-1; J: TRBJ1-1
CDR3: CAISYRGTLTNTEAFF; DNA: TGTGCCATCAGTTACAGGGGGACACTTACGAACACTGAAGCTTTCTTT; D: TRBD1; size: -; V: TRBV6-5; J: TRBJ1-1
CDR3: CASSQEMGGDVELFF; DNA: TGCGCCAGCAGCCAAGAGATGGGTGGCGACGTCGAGCTGTTTTTT; D: -; size: many; V: TRBV4-3; J: TRBJ2-2
CDR3: CASIRTGVYNEQFF; DNA: TGTGCCAGCATCCGGACAGGGGTCTACAATGAGCAGTTCTTC; D: TRBD1; size: -; V: TRBV5-6; J: TRBJ2-1
CDR3: CASSFGAGVGTEAFF; DNA: TGTGCCAGCAGCTTCGGGGCAGGTGTCGGCACTGAAGCTTTCTTT; D: -; size: -; V: TRBV11-3; J: TRBJ1-1
CDR3: CAPAGTARNTEAFF; DNA: TGTGCCCCGGCGGGGACAGCACGGAACACTGAAGCTTTCTTT; D: TRBD1; size: -; V: TRBV24-1; J: TRBJ1-1
CDR3: CASSSGGQGVAQYF; DNA: TGTGCCAGCAGCTCGGGGGGACAGGGGGTGGCCCAGTACTTC; D: TRBD1; size: -; V: TRBV5-4; J: TRBJ2-5
CDR3: CASGDPSSGNTIYF; DNA: TGCGCCAGCGGCGACCCGAGCTCTGGAAACACCATATATTTT; D: -; size: many; V: TRBV5-1; J: TRBJ1-3
CDR3: CASSLIGEVGNTIYF; DNA: TGTGCCAGCAGTTTGATAGGGGAAGTTGGAAACACCATATATTTT; D: -; size: -; V: TRBV28; J: TRBJ1-3
CDR3: CASTPLIRGVEQYF; DNA: TGTGCCAGCACCCCTCTTATTCGGGGCGTCGAGCAGTACTTC; D: -; size: few; V: TRBV27; J: TRBJ2-7
CDR3: CSASGPATDTQYF; DNA: TGCAGTGCTAGTGGGCCAGCCACAGATACGCAGTATTTT; D: -; size: many; V: TRBV20-1; J: TRBJ2-3
CDR3: CASSAFGQGGDEQFF; DNA: TGTGCCAGCAGTGCTTTTGGACAGGGTGGAGATGAGCAGTTCTTC; D: TRBD1; size: -; V: TRBV12-3/TRBV12-4; J: TRBJ2-1
CDR3: CSARDLGETQYF; DNA: TGCAGTGCTAGAGATTTAGGGGAGACCCAGTACTTC; D: -; size: few; V: TRBV20-1; J: TRBJ2-5
CDR3: CAIRGGGEQYF; DNA: TGTGCCATCAGGGGTGGGGGCGAGCAGTACTTC; D: -; size: many; V: TRBV10-3; J: TRBJ2-7
CDR3: CASSLNTGGGTEAFF; DNA: TGTGCCAGCAGTTTAAATACAGGGGGGGGCACTGAAGCTTTCTTT; D: TRBD1; size: -; V: TRBV12-3/TRBV12-4; J: TRBJ1-1
CDR3: CASSRKMGTEAFF; DNA: TGTGCCAGCAGCAGAAAGATGGGCACTGAAGCTTTCTTT; D: -; size: -; V: TRBV27; J: TRBJ1-1
CDR3: CASSLTNQPQHF; DNA: TGTGCCAGCAGCCTTACCAATCAGCCCCAGCATTTT; D: -; size: few; V: TRBV2; J: TRBJ1-5
CDR3: CASSLLQGAANEKLFF; DNA: TGTGCCAGCAGTTTATTACAGGGGGCAGCTAATGAAAAACTGTTTTTT; D: TRBD1; size: -; V: TRBV12-3/TRBV12-4; J: TRBJ1-4
CDR3: CASSRLGSGYTF; DNA: TGTGCCAGCAGTCGCCTGGGATCTGGCTACACCTTC; D: -; size: many; V: TRBV6-5; J: TRBJ1-2
CDR3: CASSPRTGTFQPQHF; DNA: TGTGCCAGCAGCCCTCGGACAGGGACGTTCCAGCCCCAGCATTTT; D: TRBD1; size: -; V: TRBV7-8; J: TRBJ1-5
CDR3: CSLYLDRGAYEQYF; DNA: TGCAGCTTATACCTGGACAGGGGTGCCTACGAGCAGTACTTC; D: TRBD1; size: few; V: TRBV29-1; J: TRBJ2-7
CDR3: CSASGLWAIGYTF; DNA: TGCAGTGCTAGCGGTTTATGGGCAATTGGCTACACCTTC; D: -; size: few; V: TRBV20-1; J: TRBJ1-2
CDR3: CASSLRTGGQETQYF; DNA: TGTGCCAGCTCACTCAGGACAGGGGGACAAGAGACCCAGTACTTC; D: TRBD1; size: many; V: TRBV3-1; J: TRBJ2-5
CDR3: CASSYLDGTDTQYF; DNA: TGTGCCAGCAGTTACCTCGACGGCACAGATACGCAGTATTTT; D: -; size: -; V: TRBV6-5; J: TRBJ2-3
CDR3: CSARARDVGEKQYF; DNA: TGCAGTGCTAGAGCCCGTGACGTAGGAGAGAAGCAGTACTTC; D: -; size: few; V: TRBV20-1; J: TRBJ2-7
CDR3: CASSASSGGAFNIQYF; DNA: TGTGCCAGCAGCGCTTCTAGCGGGGGGGCCTTTAACATTCAGTACTTC; D: TRBD2; size: many; V: TRBV7-2; J: TRBJ2-4
CDR3: CASRSGTEAFF; DNA: TGTGCCAGCAGATCCGGGACAGAAGCTTTCTTT; D: -; size: many; V: TRBV12-3/TRBV12-4; J: TRBJ1-1
CDR3: CASRLTGDRGYTF; DNA: TGTGCCAGCAGACTGACAGGGGACAGGGGCTACACCTTC; D: TRBD1; size: -; V: TRBV27; J: TRBJ1-2
CDR3: CAWSLGTGGEKLFF; DNA: TGTGCCTGGAGTTTAGGCACAGGGGGTGAAAAACTGTTTTTT; D: TRBD1; size: once; V: TRBV30; J: TRBJ1-4
CDR3: CATSRDDFDWASENNEQFF; DNA: TGTGCCACCAGCAGAGATGATTTTGATTGGGCTAGCGAAAACAATGAGCAGTTCTTC; D: -; size: -; V: TRBV15; J: TRBJ2-1
CDR3: CASSGDRGRWTEAFF; DNA: TGTGCCAGCAGCGGGGACAGGGGTCGGTGGACTGAAGCTTTCTTT; D: TRBD1; size: -; V: TRBV5-4; J: TRBJ1-1
CDR3: CASSLGAGDSGNTIYF; DNA: TGTGCCAGCAGCTTAGGGGCAGGGGACTCTGGAAACACCATATATTTT; D: -; size: -; V: TRBV7-8; J: TRBJ1-3
CDR3: CASSLWSGGAYEQYF; DNA: TGTGCCAGCAGTTTATGGTCCGGGGGGGCCTACGAGCAGTACTTC; D: TRBD2; size: many; V: TRBV12-3/TRBV12-4; J: TRBJ2-7
CDR3: CASKQQMNTEAFF; DNA: TGTGCCAGCAAACAGCAAATGAACACTGAAGCTTTCTTT; D: -; size: many; V: TRBV7-9; J: TRBJ1-1
CDR3: CASSQDRAGEGTIYF; DNA: TGTGCCAGCAGCCAAGATCGGGCAGGGGAAGGCACCATATATTTT; D: -; size: -; V: TRBV4-2; J: TRBJ1-3
CDR3: CASSFGQGAEAFF; DNA: TGTGCCAGCAGCTTTGGGCAGGGGGCTGAAGCTTTCTTT; D: TRBD1; size: few; V: TRBV7-8; J: TRBJ1-1
CDR3: CASSPGTGINYGYTF; DNA: TGTGCCAGCAGCCCGGGGACAGGTATTAACTATGGCTACACCTTC; D: TRBD1; size: few; V: TRBV9; J: TRBJ1-2
CDR3: CAIRPDGLARLYEQYF; DNA: TGTGCCATCCGTCCCGACGGTCTAGCGCGACTTTACGAGCAGTACTTC; D: -; size: -; V: TRBV10-3; J: TRBJ2-7
CDR3: CASSLEGQGGYGYTF; DNA: TGCGCCAGCAGCTTGGAGGGACAGGGAGGCTATGGCTACACCTTC; D: TRBD1; size: -; V: TRBV5-1; J: TRBJ1-2
CDR3: CASSLRDSSYEQYF; DNA: TGTGCCAGCTCTCTCAGGGACAGTTCCTACGAGCAGTACTTC; D: TRBD1; size: -; V: TRBV18; J: TRBJ2-7
CDR3: CSARDQLWQGLGETQYF; DNA: TGCAGTGCTAGAGATCAACTCTGGCAGGGGTTAGGAGAGACCCAGTACTTC; D: -; size: many; V: TRBV20-1; J: TRBJ2-5
CDR3: CSALSGTAINEQFF; DNA: TGCAGTGCCCTTAGCGGGACGGCTATCAATGAGCAGTTCTTC; D: TRBD2; size: many; V: TRBV20-1; J: TRBJ2-1
CDR3: CASSLVAGATGTQYF; DNA: TGTGCCAGCAGCTTAGTAGCAGGGGCCACCGGTACGCAGTATTTT; D: -; size: once; V: TRBV7-2; J: TRBJ2-3
CDR3: CASSVEGSVASLDIQYF; DNA: TGTGCCAGCAGTGTTGAGGGCTCGGTCGCTTCCTTGGACATTCAGTACTTC; D: -; size: many; V: TRBV6-1; J: TRBJ2-4
CDR3: CASSPRTSGVNEQFF; DNA: TGTGCCAGCAGCCCCAGGACTAGCGGTGTTAATGAGCAGTTCTTC; D: TRBD2; size: many; V: TRBV5-6; J: TRBJ2-1
CDR3: CSAADYQTSTDTQYF; DNA: TGCAGTGCTGCCGATTATCAGACTAGCACAGATACGCAGTATTTT; D: -; size: many; V: TRBV20-1; J: TRBJ2-3
CDR3: CAVTSGSTDEQYF; DNA: TGTGCCGTCACTAGCGGGAGTACCGACGAGCAGTACTTC; D: TRBD2; size: -; V: TRBV10-3; J: TRBJ2-7
CDR3: CASSPDPPGAYYNEQFF; DNA: TGTGCCAGCAGCCCGGACCCACCGGGGGCGTACTACAATGAGCAGTTCTTC; D: -; size: few; V: TRBV5-5; J: TRBJ2-1
CDR3: CASSLRGHAGELFF; DNA: TGCGCCAGCAGCTTAAGGGGGCACGCCGGGGAGCTGTTTTTT; D: TRBD1; size: -; V: TRBV5-1; J: TRBJ2-2
CDR3: CASSPRGLSSGNTIYF; DNA: TGTGCCAGTAGTCCTCGGGGACTCAGCTCTGGAAACACCATATATTTT; D: -; size: -; V: TRBV19; J: TRBJ1-3
CDR3: CASSLNGPTDTQYF; DNA: TGTGCCAGCAGTTTAAATGGGCCCACAGATACGCAGTATTTT; D: -; size: many; V: TRBV12-3/TRBV12-4; J: TRBJ2-3